This T cell receptor (beta chain) emerged from a study of T cells after yellow fever vaccination. The CDR3 spans 15 residues. Germline V lookup: CDR1 SNHLY, CDR2 FYNNEI. V shed 6 bases and J 1 base; nucleotides not matched to a gene: 6. TCRdb ran MiXCR on the 5' RACE reads and lists one entry per CDR3 protein. The repertoire holds 250,000 to 350,000 distinct CDR3 sequences, with around 6.8% as singletons. This rearrangement joins TRBV2 to TRBJ1-5, with 7 bases lining up with TRBD1. The TCR originated in a man between 18 and 29 years old who received the YFV17D yellow fever vaccine. The starting material was PBMCs, obtained approximately 40 days after the first yellow fever vaccination. CDR3 nucleotide sequence: TGTGCCAGCAGCCTGACAGGGCTAAGCAATCAGCCCCAGCATTTT. Protein product: CASSLTGLSNQPQHF.